The clone carrying this TCR beta chain has just a few counts. This sample was included in a study of blood T cell repertoires in COVID-19. Study summary: Spain, Italy and the United States supplied samples that represented acute and convalescent COVID-19. T cells, B-cell-depleted T cells, or PBMCs supplied cDNA or gDNA.

CDR1 is SGDLS and CDR2 is YYNGEE in the germline V gene. Trimming removed 3 bases from V and 7 bases from J; junction bases left unmatched: 7. The CDR3 totals 15 residues. In the original analysis: Using reference gene primer amplification, nucleated cell counts were estimated. Method: immunoSEQ multiplex PCR; TCRdb's copy keeps in-frame clones and lacks some. Clonal size and the V and J genes are those of that table, whereas D and trimming came from the DNA. The sample records some 75,000 clones, 80% being singletons. It was during active infection that Seattle patients were enrolled and then longitudinally followed.

The V gene is TRBV9, the J gene TRBJ1-6, with 7 positions matching TRBD1. Sample: peripheral blood. The TCR was taken from a man aged 45-65 years with COVID-19, enrolled during active disease. The CDR3 is CASSEGASFNSPLHF. Written as DNA, the CDR3 is TGTGCCAGCAGCGAGGGGGCCTCTTTCAATTCACCCCTCCACTTT. The full variable domain, its missing parts supplied by reference TRBV9 and TRBJ1-6, is DSGVTQTPKHLITATGQRVTLRCSPRSGDLSVYWYQQSLDQGLQFLIQYYNGEERAKGNILERFSAQQFPDLHSELNLSSLELGDSALYFCASSEGASFNSPLHFGNGTRLTVT.